These T cell receptor beta chains were read from a single sample in a study of cytomegalovirus exposure and HLA in healthy donors. The repertoire was sequenced with immunoSEQ multiplex PCR; TCRdb's copy has only in-frame clones and lacks some. Of 150,000 to 200,000 clones listed, 81% are singletons. The sample consisted of PBMCs. These TCRs come from a middle-aged man in good health and CMV-seronegative. Both conserved end residues are part of each CDR3. Fields, in order: clone size, J gene, V gene, D gene, CDR3 protein, CDR3 DNA. The D gene is left open where the match is weak. Some rows have no size entry. The others give once, few or many, or a class for an expanded clone.

NA	TRBJ1-2	TRBV7-9	NA	CASSLDRLLGGYTF	TGTGCCAGCAGCTTAGACAGGCTCTTGGGTGGCTACACCTTC
NA	TRBJ2-3	TRBV19	NA	CASSSRGDTQYF	TGTGCCAGTAGTTCCAGGGGAGATACGCAGTATTTT
NA	TRBJ2-5	TRBV7-2	TRBD1	CASSGGQGVWDHLQETQYF	TGTGCCAGCAGCGGGGGACAGGGGGTATGGGACCACCTCCAAGAGACCCAGTACTTC
NA	TRBJ1-2	TRBV6-5	TRBD1	CASSYYAPGGSYGYTF	TGTGCCAGCAGTTATTATGCCCCAGGGGGCTCCTATGGCTACACCTTC
NA	TRBJ2-1	TRBV7-9	NA	CASSINSVAYNEQFF	TGTGCCAGCAGCATAAACAGTGTAGCCTACAATGAGCAGTTCTTC
NA	TRBJ1-6	TRBV5-1	NA	CASSLGGTSPLHF	TGCGCCAGCAGCTTGGGGGGCACTTCACCCCTCCACTTT
NA	TRBJ1-5	TRBV6-4	NA	CASSPDWGNQPQHF	TGTGCCAGCAGCCCTGACTGGGGCAATCAGCCCCAGCATTTT
NA	TRBJ1-4	TRBV6-5	TRBD1	CASRAGGEKLFF	TGTGCCAGCAGGGCAGGGGGTGAAAAACTGTTTTTT
NA	TRBJ2-5	TRBV7-2	TRBD1	CASSLAGVSGQGRGETQYF	TGTGCCAGCAGCTTAGCCGGGGTTTCGGGACAGGGGAGGGGAGAGACCCAGTACTTC
NA	TRBJ1-2	TRBV4-2	TRBD1	CASSHTSNRGRSYGYTF	TGTGCCAGCAGCCATACCTCCAACAGGGGACGGTCCTATGGCTACACCTTC
few	TRBJ2-2	TRBV19	NA	CASSIARVTGELFF	TGTGCCAGTAGTATCGCCCGGGTGACCGGGGAGCTGTTTTTT
NA	TRBJ1-6	TRBV2	NA	CASSRIQGSSPLHF	TGTGCCAGCTCTAGGATCCAGGGGAGTTCACCCCTCCACTTT
once	TRBJ2-1	TRBV7-6	TRBD2	CASSPMTGGEEQFF	TGTGCCAGCAGCCCCATGACCGGGGGGGAGGAGCAGTTCTTC
few	TRBJ2-3	TRBV10-3	TRBD2	CAISDETSGTDTQYF	TGTGCCATCAGTGACGAGACTAGCGGCACAGATACGCAGTATTTT
NA	TRBJ1-2	TRBV5-4	NA	CASSLEGISYGYTF	TGTGCCAGCAGCTTGGAGGGGATAAGCTATGGCTACACCTTC
NA	TRBJ1-4	TRBV6-1	TRBD1	CASSPTTGKQLFF	TGTGCCAGCAGTCCCACGACAGGGAAACAACTGTTTTTT
few	TRBJ2-7	TRBV6-1	NA	CASSLTGTYEQYF	TGTGCCAGCAGTTTGACAGGAACCTACGAGCAGTACTTC
once	TRBJ1-1	TRBV18	NA	CASSPQPMNTEAFF	TGTGCCAGCTCACCACAGCCCATGAACACTGAAGCTTTCTTT
NA	TRBJ1-2	TRBV7-9	NA	CASGGGRGHGYTF	TGTGCCAGCGGGGGGGGACGCGGACATGGCTACACCTTC
NA	TRBJ1-3	TRBV19	NA	CASSIGDSGNTIYF	TGTGCCAGTAGTATAGGAGACTCTGGAAACACCATATATTTT
NA	TRBJ1-2	TRBV19	NA	CASKAGREINYGYTF	TGTGCCAGCAAAGCCGGACGGGAAATTAACTATGGCTACACCTTC
NA	TRBJ2-5	TRBV27	NA	CASSAYRSGRETQYF	TGTGCCAGCAGTGCGTACAGGTCGGGGAGGGAGACCCAGTACTTC
NA	TRBJ1-2	TRBV29-1	NA	CSVASYTGGLGGYTF	TGCAGCGTCGCCAGCTACACCGGGGGGCTGGGAGGCTACACCTTC
NA	TRBJ2-2	TRBV7-9	NA	CSSSSRTRTGELFF	TGTTCCAGCAGCTCTAGGACTCGCACCGGGGAGCTGTTTTTT
NA	TRBJ2-5	TRBV5-1	TRBD2	CASRVGTSGGPGLETQYF	TGCGCCAGCAGGGTGGGGACTAGCGGGGGCCCGGGATTGGAGACCCAGTACTTC
NA	TRBJ2-5	TRBV5-6	NA	CASSLISDTTYQGTQYF	TGTGCCAGCAGCTTGATCTCGGACACAACGTACCAAGGGACCCAGTACTTC
NA	TRBJ2-7	TRBV7-2	TRBD1	CASSDDRGREQYF	TGTGCCAGCAGCGACGACAGGGGGCGCGAGCAGTACTTC
NA	TRBJ1-1	TRBV27	NA	CASSLAGWKDTEAFF	TGTGCCAGCAGTTTAGCAGGGTGGAAGGACACTGAAGCTTTCTTT
NA	TRBJ1-4	TRBV18	NA	CASSRLGQGASGNEKLFF	TGTGCCAGCTCGCGGCTGGGGCAAGGCGCCTCGGGTAATGAAAAACTGTTTTTT
NA	TRBJ2-7	TRBV18	TRBD1	CASSPMEGQGSYEQYF	TGTGCCAGCTCACCCATGGAAGGACAGGGGTCCTACGAGCAGTACTTC
NA	TRBJ1-2	TRBV20-1	NA	CSVFDYGYTF	TGCAGTGTATTTGACTATGGCTACACCTTC
NA	TRBJ1-1	TRBV7-9	NA	CASSSDPTRLEAFF	TGTGCCAGCAGCTCAGACCCGACACGGCTTGAAGCTTTCTTT
once	TRBJ2-5	TRBV18	NA	CASSRGSGQEAQYF	TGTGCCAGCTCTCGCGGAAGCGGTCAAGAGGCCCAGTACTTC
NA	TRBJ2-5	TRBV5-4	NA	CASSPRGYQETQYF	TGTGCCAGCAGTCCGAGGGGGTACCAAGAGACCCAGTACTTC
once	TRBJ2-7	TRBV6-5	NA	CASTPSGVSYEQYF	TGTGCCAGCACCCCCTCCGGGGTCTCCTACGAGCAGTACTTC
NA	TRBJ1-5	TRBV4-2	NA	CASSPDSANNQPQHF	TGTGCCAGCAGCCCCGACAGCGCAAACAATCAGCCCCAGCATTTT
NA	TRBJ2-1	TRBV6-1	TRBD1	CASSPTGESYNEQFF	TGTGCCAGCAGTCCAACAGGGGAGTCCTACAATGAGCAGTTCTTC
NA	TRBJ1-6	TRBV19	TRBD1	CASTPRTGSSPLHF	TGTGCCAGTACCCCCCGGACAGGGAGTTCACCCCTCCACTTT
NA	TRBJ1-1	TRBV7-9	NA	CASTSGAELANTEAFF	TGTGCCAGCACCTCAGGGGCGGAGCTGGCAAACACTGAAGCTTTCTTT
NA	TRBJ1-2	TRBV10-3	NA	CAISESESGRGYTF	TGTGCCATCAGTGAGTCGGAATCAGGAAGAGGCTACACCTTC
few	TRBJ2-2	TRBV7-2	TRBD2	CASSRAGAGENTGELFF	TGTGCCAGCAGCCGAGCGGGAGCGGGGGAGAACACCGGGGAGCTGTTTTTT
NA	TRBJ1-4	TRBV5-8	NA	CASSVGRGGAGTNEKLFF	TGTGCCAGCAGCGTGGGACGAGGGGGGGCCGGCACTAATGAAAAACTGTTTTTT
few	TRBJ1-4	TRBV18	NA	CASSPPWGEKLFF	TGTGCCAGCTCACCACCTTGGGGCGAAAAACTGTTTTTT
NA	TRBJ1-2	TRBV5-1	NA	CASSEVGNYGHTF	TGCGCCAGCAGCGAAGTGGGTAACTATGGCCACACCTTC
NA	TRBJ1-4	TRBV7-9	NA	CASSSRDGGLKIEKLFF	TGTGCCAGCAGCTCGCGGGACGGAGGGCTTAAAATCGAAAAACTGTTTTTT
NA	TRBJ1-6	TRBV12-5	NA	CASGLFGGGGSPLHF	TGTGCTAGTGGTTTGTTCGGGGGGGGAGGTTCACCCCTCCACTTT
NA	TRBJ2-1	TRBV2	NA	CAAAVANEQFF	TGTGCCGCCGCGGTAGCTAATGAGCAGTTCTTC
NA	TRBJ2-7	TRBV19	NA	CASRYRDSNSYEQYF	TGTGCCAGTAGGTACCGGGACTCCAACTCCTACGAGCAGTACTTC
NA	TRBJ2-5	TRBV6-6	NA	CASSHRSETQYF	TGTGCCAGCAGCCACAGGTCGGAGACCCAGTACTTC
once	TRBJ2-7	TRBV29-1	TRBD1	CSVEGQGVNEQYF	TGCAGCGTTGAAGGACAGGGTGTAAACGAGCAGTACTTC
NA	TRBJ2-1	TRBV5-1	TRBD2	CASTRVAGVPNEQFF	TGCGCCAGCACGAGGGTAGCGGGGGTCCCCAATGAGCAGTTCTTC
NA	TRBJ2-1	TRBV18	NA	CASSPTSEQFF	TGTGCCAGCTCACCAACGAGCGAGCAGTTCTTC